This T cell receptor beta chain was found in a study of shared T cell receptors in the human thymus. Measured with immunoSEQ multiplex PCR; TCRdb has only the in-frame clones, and not every one. The sample shows 700,000 or so clones, around 85% of them seen only once. The V and J ends lost 3 bases and 2 bases, in that order; junction bases with no gene match: 2. The CDR3 consists of 15 residues. CDR1 is MNHEY and CDR2 is SMNVEV in the germline V gene (reference sequence). In addition, the sample was reused for a study of human thymus T cells. That study reports: Thymic and blood repertoires seemed to show skewed V and J gene use. Related work found strong thymic repertoire overlap between unrelated individuals.

This rearrangement joins TRBV27 to TRBJ2-3; 10 bases are a match to TRBD2. Material: thymocytes. This TCR was sampled from a girl under two years old with a congenital heart defect. This chain's CDR3 is CASSFTSGVTDTQYF. Here the CDR3 DNA reads TGTGCCAGCAGTTTTACTAGCGGGGTCACAGATACGCAGTATTTT.